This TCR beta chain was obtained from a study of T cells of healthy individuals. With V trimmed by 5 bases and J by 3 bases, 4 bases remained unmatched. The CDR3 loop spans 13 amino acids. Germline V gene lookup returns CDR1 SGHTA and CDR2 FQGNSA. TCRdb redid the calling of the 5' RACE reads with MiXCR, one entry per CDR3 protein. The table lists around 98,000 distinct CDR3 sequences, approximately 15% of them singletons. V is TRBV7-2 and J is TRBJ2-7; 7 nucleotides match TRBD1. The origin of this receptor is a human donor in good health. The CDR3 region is CASSPGQHYEQYF. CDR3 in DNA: TGTGCCAGCAGCCCGGGACAGCACTACGAGCAGTACTTC.